This T cell receptor (beta chain) derives from a study of vaccination and CD4 T cells after COVID-19. Overall study context: Stimulation used overlapping spike peptides from SARS-CoV-2, HCoV-NL63, HCoV-OC43 and HCoV-229E.

Points on this clonotype: No antigen is known for it. A junction end diverges from the germline sequence, so it may reflect a read error.

The Oncomine TCR Beta short-read assay sequenced DNA from cultured CD4+ T cells. MiXCR, applied by TCRdb to the PCR reads, yields one record per CDR3 protein. This table has 20,000 to 30,000 distinct CDR3 sequences, roughly 46% appearing once. Specified time point: late sampling 161 to 241 days after vaccination in three convalescent patients. The treatment: approximately nine-day PBMC culture with coronavirus spike peptide pools or control peptides (ViraFEST assay). The sequenced sample was CD4+ T cells from blood, cultured in vitro, obtained about 7 months after SARS-CoV-2 vaccination. This receptor was obtained from a human donor who had recovered from COVID-19.

CDR3 bases: TGTACCAGCACCAAAAATCGGGAGGAGCAGTACTTC. Translated, it gives CTSTKNREEQYF. V usage is TRBV6-2 or TRBV6-3 and J usage is TRBJ2-7; a possible D gene is TRBD2 (6 bases). The CDR3 consists of 12 residues. CDR1 and CDR2 from the germline V gene are MNHEY and SVGEGT.